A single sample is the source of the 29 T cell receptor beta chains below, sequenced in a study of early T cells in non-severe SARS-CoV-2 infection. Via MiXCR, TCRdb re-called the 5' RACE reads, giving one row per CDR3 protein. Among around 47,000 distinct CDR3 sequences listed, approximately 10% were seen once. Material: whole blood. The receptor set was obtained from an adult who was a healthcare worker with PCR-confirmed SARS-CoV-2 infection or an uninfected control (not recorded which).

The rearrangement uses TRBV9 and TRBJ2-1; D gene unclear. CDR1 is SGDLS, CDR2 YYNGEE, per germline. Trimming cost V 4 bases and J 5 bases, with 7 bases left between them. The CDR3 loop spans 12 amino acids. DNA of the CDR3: TGTGCCAGCAGCCATGAAAACAATGAGCAGTTCTTC. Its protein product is CASSHENNEQFF. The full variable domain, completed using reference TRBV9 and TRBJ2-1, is DSGVTQTPKHLITATGQRVTLRCSPRSGDLSVYWYQQSLDQGLQFLIQYYNGEERAKGNILERFSAQQFPDLHSELNLSSLELGDSALYFCASSHENNEQFFGPGTRLTVL.

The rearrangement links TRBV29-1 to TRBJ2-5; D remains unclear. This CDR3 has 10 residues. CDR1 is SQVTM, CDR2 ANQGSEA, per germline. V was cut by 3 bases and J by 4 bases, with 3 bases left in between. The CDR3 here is CSVELETQYF. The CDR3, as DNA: TGCAGCGTTGAGTTAGAGACCCAGTACTTC.

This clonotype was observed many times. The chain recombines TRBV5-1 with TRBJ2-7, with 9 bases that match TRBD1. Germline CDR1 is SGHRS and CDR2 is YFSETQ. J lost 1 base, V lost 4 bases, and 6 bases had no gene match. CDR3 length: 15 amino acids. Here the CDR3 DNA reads TGCGCCAGCAGCCTCTTGGACAGGGGTTCCTACGAGCAGTACTTC. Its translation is CASSLLDRGSYEQYF. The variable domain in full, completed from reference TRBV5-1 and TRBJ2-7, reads KAGVTQTPRYLIKTRGQQVTLSCSPISGHRSVSWYQQTPGQGLQFLFEYFSETQRNKGNFPGRFSGRQFSNSRSEMNVSTLELGDSALYLCASSLLDRGSYEQYFGPGTRLTVT.

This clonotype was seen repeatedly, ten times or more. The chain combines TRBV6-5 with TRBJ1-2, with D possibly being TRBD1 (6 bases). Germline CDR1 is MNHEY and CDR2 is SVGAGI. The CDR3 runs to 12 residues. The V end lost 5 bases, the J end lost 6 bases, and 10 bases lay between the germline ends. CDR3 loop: CASSGGAHGYTF. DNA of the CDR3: TGTGCCAGCAGTGGGGGGGCCCATGGCTACACCTTC.

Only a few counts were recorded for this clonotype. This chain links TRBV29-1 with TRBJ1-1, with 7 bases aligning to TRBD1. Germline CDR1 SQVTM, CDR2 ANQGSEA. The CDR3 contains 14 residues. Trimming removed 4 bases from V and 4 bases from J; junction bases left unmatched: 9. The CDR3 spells CSVARDRAFTEAFF. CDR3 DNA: TGCAGCGTTGCCCGTGACAGGGCCTTCACTGAAGCTTTCTTT. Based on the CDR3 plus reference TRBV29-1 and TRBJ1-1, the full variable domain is SAVISQKPSRDICQRGTSLTIQCQVDSQVTMMFWYRQQPGQSLTLIATANQGSEATYESGFVIDKFPISRPNLTFSTLTVSNMSPEDSSIYLCSVARDRAFTEAFFGQGTRLTVV.

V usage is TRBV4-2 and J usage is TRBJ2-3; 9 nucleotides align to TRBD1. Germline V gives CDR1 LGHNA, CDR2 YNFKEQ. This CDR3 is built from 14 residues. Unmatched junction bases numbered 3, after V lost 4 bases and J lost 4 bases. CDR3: CASSRRDRADTQYF. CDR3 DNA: TGTGCCAGCAGCCGTCGGGACAGGGCAGATACGCAGTATTTT.

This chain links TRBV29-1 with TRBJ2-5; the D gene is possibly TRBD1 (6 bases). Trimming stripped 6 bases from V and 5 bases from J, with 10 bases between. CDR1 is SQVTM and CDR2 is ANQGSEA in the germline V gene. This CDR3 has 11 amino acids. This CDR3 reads CSVGQSETQYF. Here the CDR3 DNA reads TGCAGCGTGGGACAAAGCGAGACCCAGTACTTC.

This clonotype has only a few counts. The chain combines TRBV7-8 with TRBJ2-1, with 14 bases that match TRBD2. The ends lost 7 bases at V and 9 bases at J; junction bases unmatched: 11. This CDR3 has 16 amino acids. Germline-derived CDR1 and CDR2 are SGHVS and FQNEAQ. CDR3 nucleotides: TGTGCCAGCACCCGGACTAGCGGGAGGCAGATCTTTGAGCAGTTCTTC. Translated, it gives CASTRTSGRQIFEQFF.

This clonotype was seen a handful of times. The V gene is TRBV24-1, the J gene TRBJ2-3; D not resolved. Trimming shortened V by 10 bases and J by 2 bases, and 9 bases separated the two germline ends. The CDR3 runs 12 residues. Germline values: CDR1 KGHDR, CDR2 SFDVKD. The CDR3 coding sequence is TGTGCCACGAGAGACACCACAGATACGCAGTATTTT. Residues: CATRDTTDTQYF.

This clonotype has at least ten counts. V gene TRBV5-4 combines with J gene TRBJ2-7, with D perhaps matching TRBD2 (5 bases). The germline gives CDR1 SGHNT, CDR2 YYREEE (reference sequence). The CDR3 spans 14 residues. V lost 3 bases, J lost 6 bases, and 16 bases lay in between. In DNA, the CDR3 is TGTGCCAGCAGCTCCATCGGCATCGCGGGCGAGCAGTACTTC. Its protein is CASSSIGIAGEQYF.

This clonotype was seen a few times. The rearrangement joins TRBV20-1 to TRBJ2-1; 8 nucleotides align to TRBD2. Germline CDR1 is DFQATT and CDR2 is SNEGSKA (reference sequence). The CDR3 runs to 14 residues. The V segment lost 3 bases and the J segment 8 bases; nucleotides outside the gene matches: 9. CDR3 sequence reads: CSASGRAVFYEQFF. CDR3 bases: TGCAGTGCTAGCGGGAGGGCCGTTTTCTATGAGCAGTTCTTC.

CDR3 protein: CSAIGQGGGEQFF. As DNA, the CDR3 is TGCAGTGCGATCGGACAGGGGGGTGGTGAGCAGTTCTTC. The chain uses TRBV20-1 and TRBJ2-1, with 10 bases identical to TRBD1. With V trimmed by 6 bases and J by 9 bases, 8 bases remained unmatched. Germline assignment: CDR1 DFQATT and CDR2 SNEGSKA (reference sequence). The CDR3 has 13 residues.

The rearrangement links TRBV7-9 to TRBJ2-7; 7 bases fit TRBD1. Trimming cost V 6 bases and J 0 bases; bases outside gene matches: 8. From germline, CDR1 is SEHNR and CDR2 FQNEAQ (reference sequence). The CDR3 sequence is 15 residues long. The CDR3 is CASSRQGTGSYEQYF. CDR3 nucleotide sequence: TGTGCCAGCAGTCGACAGGGAACCGGCTCCTACGAGCAGTACTTC.

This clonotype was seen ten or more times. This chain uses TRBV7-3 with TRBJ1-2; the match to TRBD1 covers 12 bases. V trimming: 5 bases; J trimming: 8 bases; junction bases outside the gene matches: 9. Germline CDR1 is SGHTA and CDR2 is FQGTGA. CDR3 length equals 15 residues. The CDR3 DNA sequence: TGTGCCAGCAGCCCCGAGGGGACAGGGGGCGGAGGCTACACCTTC. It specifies CASSPEGTGGGGYTF.

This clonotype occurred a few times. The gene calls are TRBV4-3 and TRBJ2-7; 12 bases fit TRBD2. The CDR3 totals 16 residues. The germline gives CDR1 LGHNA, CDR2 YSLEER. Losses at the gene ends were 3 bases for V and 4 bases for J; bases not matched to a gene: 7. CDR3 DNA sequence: TGCGCCAGCAGCCATACCCGACTAGCGGGAGCTTACGAGCAGTACTTC. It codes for CASSHTRLAGAYEQYF.

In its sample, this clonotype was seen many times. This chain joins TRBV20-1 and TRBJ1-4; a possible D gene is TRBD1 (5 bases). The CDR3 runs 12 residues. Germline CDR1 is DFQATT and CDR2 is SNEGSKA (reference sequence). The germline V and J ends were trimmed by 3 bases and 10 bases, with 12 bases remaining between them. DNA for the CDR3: TGCAGTGCTAGTGTAAGGGGTCCAAAACTGTTTTTT. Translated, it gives CSASVRGPKLFF.

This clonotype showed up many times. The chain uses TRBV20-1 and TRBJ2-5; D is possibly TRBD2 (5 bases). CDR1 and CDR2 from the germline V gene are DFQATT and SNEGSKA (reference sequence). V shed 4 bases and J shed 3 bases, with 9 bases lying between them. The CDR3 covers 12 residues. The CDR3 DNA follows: TGCAGTGCTACTAGAGCGGAAGAGACCCAGTACTTC. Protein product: CSATRAEETQYF.

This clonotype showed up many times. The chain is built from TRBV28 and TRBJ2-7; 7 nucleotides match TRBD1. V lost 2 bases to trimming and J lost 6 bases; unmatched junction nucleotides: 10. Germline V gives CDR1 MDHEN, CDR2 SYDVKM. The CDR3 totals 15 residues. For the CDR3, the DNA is TGTGCCAGCAGTTTACACCATGCAGGGGGTGCCGAGCAGTACTTC. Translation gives CASSLHHAGGAEQYF.

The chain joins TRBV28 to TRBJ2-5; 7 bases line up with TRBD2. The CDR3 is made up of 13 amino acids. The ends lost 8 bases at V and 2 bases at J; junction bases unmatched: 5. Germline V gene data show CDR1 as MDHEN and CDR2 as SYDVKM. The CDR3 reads CASGVGRQETQYF. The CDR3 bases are TGTGCCAGCGGGGTCGGGAGGCAAGAGACCCAGTACTTC.

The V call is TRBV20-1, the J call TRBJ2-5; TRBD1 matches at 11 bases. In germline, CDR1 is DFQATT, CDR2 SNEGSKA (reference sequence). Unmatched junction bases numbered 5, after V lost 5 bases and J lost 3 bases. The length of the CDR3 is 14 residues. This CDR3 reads CSALGQGAEETQYF. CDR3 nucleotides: TGCAGTGCTCTCGGACAGGGGGCGGAAGAGACCCAGTACTTC.

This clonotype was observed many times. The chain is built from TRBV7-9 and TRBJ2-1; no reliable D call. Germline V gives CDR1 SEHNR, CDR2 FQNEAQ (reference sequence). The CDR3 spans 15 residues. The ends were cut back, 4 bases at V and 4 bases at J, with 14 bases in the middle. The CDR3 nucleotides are TGTGCCAGCAGCTCCCCGCGAGTACGGTACAATGAGCAGTTCTTC. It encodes CASSSPRVRYNEQFF.

CDR3 sequence: CSVGVLAGGETQYF. The CDR3 DNA is TGCAGCGTTGGGGTACTAGCGGGAGGCGAGACCCAGTACTTC. The V call is TRBV29-1, the J call TRBJ2-5, with 12 bases aligning to TRBD2. This CDR3 is 14 amino acids long. Trimming took 4 bases from V and 5 from J; bases not matched to a gene: 5. Looked up from germline, CDR1 is SQVTM and CDR2 is ANQGSEA.

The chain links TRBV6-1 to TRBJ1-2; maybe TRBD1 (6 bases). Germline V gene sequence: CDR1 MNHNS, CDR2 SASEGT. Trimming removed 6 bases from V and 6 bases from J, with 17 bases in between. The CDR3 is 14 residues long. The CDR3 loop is CASRPGHQTHGYTF. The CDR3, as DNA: TGTGCCAGCAGGCCGGGACACCAAACACATGGCTACACCTTC.

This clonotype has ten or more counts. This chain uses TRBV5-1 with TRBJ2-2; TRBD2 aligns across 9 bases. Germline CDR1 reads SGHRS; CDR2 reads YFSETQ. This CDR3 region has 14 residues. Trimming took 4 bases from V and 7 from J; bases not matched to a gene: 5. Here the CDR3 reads CASSLGLAVGELFF. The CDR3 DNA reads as TGCGCCAGCAGCCTGGGACTAGCCGTCGGGGAGCTGTTTTTT.

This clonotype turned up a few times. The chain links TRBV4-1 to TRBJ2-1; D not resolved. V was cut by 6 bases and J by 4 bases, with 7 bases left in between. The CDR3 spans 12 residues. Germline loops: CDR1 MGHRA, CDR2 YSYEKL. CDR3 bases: TGCGCCAGCAGGGACCGATACAATGAGCAGTTCTTC. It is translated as CASRDRYNEQFF.

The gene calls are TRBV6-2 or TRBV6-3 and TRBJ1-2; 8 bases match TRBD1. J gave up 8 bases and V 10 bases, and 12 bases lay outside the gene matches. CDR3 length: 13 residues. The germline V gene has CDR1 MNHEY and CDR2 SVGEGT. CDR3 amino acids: CATRTGPPEGYTF. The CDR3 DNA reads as TGTGCCACCCGGACAGGGCCCCCGGAAGGCTACACCTTC.

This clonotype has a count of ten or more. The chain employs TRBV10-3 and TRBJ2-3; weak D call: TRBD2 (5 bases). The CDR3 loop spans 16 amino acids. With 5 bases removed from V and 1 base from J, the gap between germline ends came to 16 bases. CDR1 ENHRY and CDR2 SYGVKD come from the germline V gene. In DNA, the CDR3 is TGTGCCATCAGTCCCCGGAGAGGGTCCCGCACAGATACGCAGTATTTT. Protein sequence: CAISPRRGSRTDTQYF.

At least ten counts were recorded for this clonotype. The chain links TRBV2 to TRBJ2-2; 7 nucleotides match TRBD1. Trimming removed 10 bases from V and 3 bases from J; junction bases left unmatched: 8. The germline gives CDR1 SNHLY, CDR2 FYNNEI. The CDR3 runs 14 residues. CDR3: CATRPGTDTGELFF. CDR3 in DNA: TGTGCCACCAGGCCGGGGACAGACACCGGGGAGCTGTTTTTT.

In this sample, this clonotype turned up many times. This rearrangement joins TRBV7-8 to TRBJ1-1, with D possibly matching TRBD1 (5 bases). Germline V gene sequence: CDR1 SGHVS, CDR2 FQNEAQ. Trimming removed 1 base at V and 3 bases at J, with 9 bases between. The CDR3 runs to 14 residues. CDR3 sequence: CASSLVGVYTEAFF. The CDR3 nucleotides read TGTGCCAGCAGCTTAGTAGGGGTTTACACTGAAGCTTTCTTT.